This passage covers 24 T cell receptor beta chains from one sample sequenced in a study of CD4 T cells in relation to SARS-CoV-2 and coronaviruses. The unexposed donors gave CD4+ T cells in about 2010-2018, prior to COVID-19. This table comes from immunoSEQ multiplex PCR, and its TCRdb copy is limited to in-frame clones, with some not included. In the table there are around 65,000 clones, about 90% of which are singletons. Sequenced sample: memory CD4+ T cells from PBMCs. The receptor set was obtained from a human donor in good health.

This clone was seen a handful of times. V and J are TRBV28 and TRBJ1-1; 10 nucleotides align to TRBD1. CDR1 is MDHEN and CDR2 is SYDVKM in the germline V gene. The CDR3 has 15 residues. The ends lost 5 bases at V and 0 bases at J; junction bases unmatched: 3. CDR3 amino acids: CASSQDRGMNTEAFF. For the CDR3, the DNA is TGTGCCAGCAGTCAGGACAGGGGGATGAACACTGAAGCTTTCTTT.

This clone was seen a single time. The chain joins TRBV28 to TRBJ1-5, with a possible D match to TRBD1 (5 bases). The CDR3 runs 16 residues. Trimming cost V 3 bases and J 2 bases, with 14 bases left between them. The germline CDR1 and CDR2 sequences are MDHEN and SYDVKM. CDR3 in DNA: TGTGCCAGCAGTTTGGAGAGGGGAGTGGGCAATCAGCCCCAGCATTTT. Protein product: CASSLERGVGNQPQHF. Full variable domain (remainder filled in from reference TRBV28 and TRBJ1-5): DVKVTQSSRYLVKRTGEKVFLECVQDMDHENMFWYRQDPGLGLRLIYFSYDVKMKEKGDIPEGYSVSREKKERFSLILESASTNQTSMYLCASSLERGVGNQPQHFGDGTRLSIL.

The chain joins TRBV2 to TRBJ2-2; 10 bases match TRBD2. CDR3 length: 13 amino acids. Germline CDR1 and CDR2: SNHLY and FYNNEI. The CDR3 protein is CGGKREGPGELFF. DNA for the CDR3: TGTGGGGGCAAGCGGGAGGGCCCCGGGGAGCTGTTTTTT.

The chain uses TRBV5-4 and TRBJ1-1; 7 nucleotides align to TRBD1. The CDR3 is 13 residues long. Germline V CDR1 and CDR2: SGHNT, YYREEE (reference sequence). V trimming: 7 bases; J trimming: 4 bases; junction bases outside the gene matches: 7. CDR3 sequence: CASQDRDLTEAFF. Written as DNA, the CDR3 is TGTGCCAGCCAAGACAGGGATCTCACTGAAGCTTTCTTT.

This chain connects TRBV5-1 to TRBJ2-1; 10 nucleotides match TRBD2. The CDR3 has 17 residues. Unmatched junction bases numbered 10, after V lost 2 bases and J lost 5 bases. Germline V gene sequence: CDR1 SGHRS, CDR2 YFSETQ. For the CDR3, the DNA is TGCGCCAGCAGCTTCCAGGGAAGGACTAGCGGCCACAATGAGCAGTTCTTC. This encodes CASSFQGRTSGHNEQFF.

The chain uses TRBV7-9 and TRBJ1-2; TRBD1 aligns across 9 bases. J was trimmed by 5 bases and V by 5 bases; bases with no gene match: 12. This CDR3 is built from 16 residues. The germline CDR1 and CDR2 sequences are SEHNR and FQNEAQ (reference sequence). DNA of the CDR3: TGTGCCAGCAGCCCAGGACAGGGGCATTACCCGTATGGCTACACCTTC. Translated: CASSPGQGHYPYGYTF.

J is TRBJ1-2 and V is TRBV7-2; 8 bases map to TRBD1. CDR1 and CDR2 (germline): SGHTA, FQGNSA. After removal of 5 bases from V and 8 bases from J, the junction contained 10 bases not matched to a gene. The CDR3 is 14 residues long. The chain's CDR3 is CASSTRSGGAGYTF. The CDR3, as DNA: TGTGCCAGCAGCACTAGGTCAGGGGGCGCCGGCTACACCTTC.

This chain uses TRBV2 with TRBJ2-1; TRBD2 is a possible D gene (7 bases). Trimming cost V 6 bases and J 10 bases, with 19 bases left between them. In germline, CDR1 is SNHLY, CDR2 FYNNEI. The CDR3 sequence is 14 residues long. The CDR3 DNA reads as TGTGCCAGCAGACTAGCAACGACGGGGGGCGAGCAGTTCTTC. Protein product: CASRLATTGGEQFF.

The chain recombines TRBV6-2 or TRBV6-3 with TRBJ2-1; D is ambiguous. Trimming took 2 bases from V and 0 from J, leaving 11 bases between them. Germline V gene data show CDR1 as MNHEY and CDR2 as SVGEGT. The CDR3 is 16 amino acids. The DNA for the CDR3 is TGTGCCAGCAGTTACAGGCCCCCGAGCTCCTACAATGAGCAGTTCTTC. Its translation: CASSYRPPSSYNEQFF.

This clone was seen once. V is TRBV5-1 and J is TRBJ2-2; 7 bases agree with TRBD1. Per the germline V gene, CDR1 is SGHRS and CDR2 is YFSETQ. The CDR3 consists of 15 residues. J gave up 5 bases and V 4 bases, and 8 bases lay outside the gene matches. The CDR3 loop is CASSLDRVGTGELFF. In nucleotides, the CDR3 is TGCGCCAGCAGCCTAGACAGGGTAGGGACCGGGGAGCTGTTTTTT.

This sequence joins TRBV23-1 and TRBJ1-1, with D maybe TRBD1 (5 bases). TRBV23-1 is an open reading frame whose function is uncertain. The germline V and J ends were trimmed by 2 bases and 0 bases, with 16 bases remaining between them. The CDR3 is made up of 17 amino acids. Here the CDR3 DNA reads TGCGCCAGCAGTCAAAGGATTTCAGGGTACATGAACACTGAAGCTTTCTTT. Translation gives CASSQRISGYMNTEAFF.

This chain joins TRBV4-3 and TRBJ2-4, with TRBD1 identical over 7 bases. Trimming removed 4 bases from V and 7 bases from J; junction bases left unmatched: 4. CDR3 length: 13 residues. Per germline, CDR1 LGHNA and CDR2 YSLEER. CDR3 sequence (DNA): TGCGCCAGCAGCCTTTCGACAGGGAACATTCAGTACTTC. Its protein product is CASSLSTGNIQYF.

The chain has TRBV27 and TRBJ2-7; D tentatively fits TRBD1 or TRBD2 (5 bases each). The CDR3 runs to 14 residues. Germline assignment: CDR1 MNHEY and CDR2 SMNVEV (reference sequence). The V end was cut by 8 bases, the J end by 5 bases, with 19 bases between. The CDR3, as DNA: TGTGCCAGCGGGGTTTTGGGGGAGACGCACGAGCAGTACTTC. Amino acid sequence: CASGVLGETHEQYF.

The chain is built from TRBV25-1 and TRBJ2-1; D is possibly TRBD1 or TRBD2 (5 bases each). Germline V gives CDR1 MGHDK, CDR2 SYGVNS. Trimming took off 3 bases at V and 7 bases at J, with 13 bases between the two ends. The CDR3 consists of 14 residues. The CDR3 region is CASSDRDRGNEQFF. The DNA of the CDR3 is TGTGCCAGCAGTGACCGGGACCGAGGTAATGAGCAGTTCTTC.

The V call is TRBV25-1, the J call TRBJ2-7, with 7 nucleotides matching TRBD1. The CDR3 contains 14 residues. The V and J ends lost 3 bases and 2 bases, in that order; junction bases with no gene match: 4. The V gene's germline CDR1 is MGHDK and CDR2 SYGVNS. This CDR3 reads CASSETGLAYEQYF. The CDR3 DNA follows: TGTGCCAGCAGTGAGACAGGGTTGGCCTACGAGCAGTACTTC.

The chain has TRBV7-9 and TRBJ1-1; D is undetermined. Between the trimmed V and J ends, which lost 0 bases and 5 bases, there was a span of 7 bases. This CDR3 has 13 amino acids. Germline CDR1 is SEHNR and CDR2 is FQNEAQ (reference sequence). The CDR3 protein is CASSLAVGTEAFF. DNA for the CDR3: TGTGCCAGCAGCTTAGCGGTGGGGACTGAAGCTTTCTTT.

This chain connects TRBV9 to TRBJ2-2; unclear D gene. Per the germline V gene, CDR1 is SGDLS and CDR2 is YYNGEE. The CDR3 extends over 15 amino acids. V dropped 2 bases and J dropped 0 bases, with 8 bases sitting between them. As DNA, the CDR3 is TGTGCCAGCAGCGTTGGGATGGCGAACACCGGGGAGCTGTTTTTT. Translated, it gives CASSVGMANTGELFF.

The chain employs TRBV5-1 and TRBJ1-4; tentatively, D is TRBD1 (6 bases). V was shortened by 4 bases and J by 5 bases, with 12 bases between the two germline ends. The CDR3 extends over 14 amino acids. Germline assignment: CDR1 SGHRS and CDR2 YFSETQ. CDR3 protein: CASSPGHKNEKLFF. In DNA form, the CDR3 reads TGCGCCAGCAGCCCGGGACACAAGAATGAAAAACTGTTTTTT.

This chain connects TRBV4-2 to TRBJ2-3, with 13 bases that match TRBD2. The CDR3 covers 15 residues. After removal of 3 bases from V and 9 bases from J, the junction contained 6 bases not matched to a gene. Germline CDR1 and CDR2: LGHNA and YNFKEQ. The CDR3 reads CASSQEGLAGVTQYF. CDR3 nucleotide sequence: TGTGCCAGCAGCCAGGAAGGACTAGCGGGAGTAACGCAGTATTTT.

The rearrangement links TRBV7-3 to TRBJ2-1; D might be TRBD1 (5 bases). From germline, CDR1 is SGHTA and CDR2 FQGTGA. The V end was cut by 6 bases, the J end by 7 bases, with 13 bases between. The CDR3 extends over 13 amino acids. The CDR3 DNA follows: TGTGCCAGCAGAGGGGCCCTCGTGAATGAGCAGTTCTTC. The encoded protein is CASRGALVNEQFF.

In its sample, this clone was seen once. The rearrangement links TRBV28 to TRBJ2-5; D ambiguous. This CDR3 comprises 15 residues. Trimming left V 4 bases short and J 5 bases short, with 17 bases between. Germline CDR1 and CDR2: MDHEN and SYDVKM. The CDR3 is CASSSERRSKETQYF. The CDR3 DNA is TGTGCCAGCAGTTCAGAACGCAGGTCGAAGGAGACCCAGTACTTC.

This clone was counted only a few times. J is TRBJ1-3 and V is TRBV6-1; a weak D match, TRBD1 (5 bases). CDR1 and CDR2 from the germline V gene are MNHNS and SASEGT. With 3 bases removed from V and 7 bases from J, the gap between germline ends came to 19 bases. The CDR3 loop spans 16 amino acids. The DNA of the CDR3 is TGTGCCAGCAGTGACTACCTCGGGACCGCCGGGAACACCATATATTTT. Translation: CASSDYLGTAGNTIYF.

The rearrangement joins TRBV5-8 to TRBJ2-3; perhaps TRBD2 as D (7 bases). Germline V gives CDR1 SGHTS, CDR2 YDEGEE. V shed 4 bases and J shed 3 bases, with 18 bases lying between them. The CDR3 runs 16 residues. The CDR3 reads CASSKDGGAGTDTQYF. The DNA for the CDR3 is TGTGCCAGCAGCAAAGATGGGGGGGCCGGGACAGATACGCAGTATTTT. Based on the CDR3 plus reference TRBV5-8 and TRBJ2-3, the full variable domain is EAGVTQSPTHLIKTRGQQATLRCSPISGHTSVYWYQQALGLGLQFLLWYDEGEERNRGNFPPRFSGRQFPNYSSELNVNALELEDSALYLCASSKDGGAGTDTQYFGPGTRLTVL.

The chain recombines TRBV18 with TRBJ1-2; D is ambiguous. The CDR3 is 16 amino acids. V lost 6 bases, J lost 1 base, and 18 bases lay in between. Germline values: CDR1 KGHSH, CDR2 LQKENI. In DNA form, the CDR3 reads TGTGCCAGCTCGTACGGTATCAGCGCGGATAACTATGGCTACACCTTC. This encodes CASSYGISADNYGYTF.